Listed here are 9 T cell receptor beta chains from one sample, sequenced in a study of shared clonotypes between healthy human individuals. Terminally differentiated effector memory CD45RA+ cells were excluded by CCR7 positive selection of CD45RO-negative cells. Generated by immunoSEQ multiplex PCR, the TCRdb table keeps only in-frame clones and is missing some. The sample carries about 870,000 clones, nearly 95% recorded once. The sample taken for sequencing was naive CD8+ T cells sorted from blood. These receptor sequences come from a man between 25 and 39 years old in good health.

This chain connects TRBV2 to TRBJ1-4; D is ambiguous. Germline V gene data show CDR1 as SNHLY and CDR2 as FYNNEI. This CDR3 region has 10 residues. Trimming shortened V by 6 bases and J by 11 bases, and 7 bases separated the two germline ends. DNA of the CDR3: TGTGCCAGCAGAGGGAAGAAACTGTTTTTT. The encoded protein is CASRGKKLFF.

This clone was observed a handful of times. The chain is built from TRBV10-1 and TRBJ2-7; D is perhaps TRBD2 (5 bases). The CDR3 contains 11 residues. V was cut by 2 bases and J by 12 bases, with 11 bases left in between. Germline values: CDR1 WNHNN, CDR2 SYGVQD (reference sequence). This CDR3 is CASSEGSVLYF. For the CDR3, the DNA is TGCGCCAGCAGTGAGGGGAGCGTTCTGTACTTC.

The rearrangement joins TRBV4-1 to TRBJ2-5; possible D gene TRBD2, 5 bases. Germline V gene lookup returns CDR1 MGHRA and CDR2 YSYEKL. The CDR3 runs to 15 residues. Trimming pared 0 bases from V and 5 bases from J, leaving 13 bases between. The DNA for the CDR3 is TGCGCCAGCAGCCAAGATGACGGGGTAGTTGAGACCCAGTACTTC. It is translated as CASSQDDGVVETQYF.

This sequence joins TRBV29-1 and TRBJ1-1, with TRBD1 identical over 8 bases. J was trimmed by 4 bases and V by 6 bases; bases with no gene match: 13. This CDR3 contains 15 residues. The germline V gene has CDR1 SQVTM and CDR2 ANQGSEA. The CDR3 loop reads CSVKDREGLFTEAFF. For the CDR3, the DNA is TGCAGCGTGAAGGACAGGGAGGGCCTTTTCACTGAAGCTTTCTTT.

V and J are TRBV6-5 and TRBJ2-7; the match to TRBD2 covers 14 bases. The CDR3 is made up of 14 amino acids. V was clipped by 2 bases and J by 10 bases; unmatched bases: 4. CDR1 is MNHEY, CDR2 SVGAGI, per germline. The CDR3 region has the DNA TGTGCCAGCAGTTACATGGGACTAGCGGGAGTCCAGTACTTC. Translating gives CASSYMGLAGVQYF.

V is TRBV6-4 and J is TRBJ2-7, with TRBD2 identical over 7 bases. Germline V gene sequence: CDR1 MRHNA, CDR2 SNTAGT. The length of the CDR3 is 13 residues. Trimming removed 2 bases from V and 6 bases from J; junction bases left unmatched: 4. The CDR3 DNA reads TGTGCCAGCAGTGACCCCCCGGGGGGCGAGCAGTACTTC. This sequence encodes CASSDPPGGEQYF.

This rearrangement joins TRBV27 to TRBJ2-5; 14 nucleotides align to TRBD2. J lost 5 bases, V lost 5 bases, and 1 base had no gene match. The CDR3 is 14 residues long. Germline CDR1 MNHEY, CDR2 SMNVEV (reference sequence). The CDR3 protein is CASSRTSGRETQYF. The CDR3 DNA reads as TGTGCCAGCAGTCGGACTAGCGGGAGGGAGACCCAGTACTTC.

This rearrangement joins TRBV29-1 to TRBJ2-7; D uncertain. This CDR3 has 13 residues. Germline-derived CDR1 and CDR2 are SQVTM and ANQGSEA. With 0 bases removed from V and 3 bases from J, the gap between germline ends came to 9 bases. CDR3 loop: CSVEEEGFYEQYF. The CDR3 nucleotides read TGCAGCGTTGAAGAGGAAGGTTTCTACGAGCAGTACTTC.

The chain links TRBV7-9 to TRBJ2-3, with D perhaps matching TRBD2 (6 bases). V dropped 8 bases and J dropped 4 bases, with 13 bases sitting between them. This CDR3 comprises 13 residues. Germline V gene sequence: CDR1 SEHNR, CDR2 FQNEAQ (reference sequence). The CDR3 spells CASYGGISDTQYF. CDR3 bases: TGTGCCAGCTATGGGGGGATCTCAGATACGCAGTATTTT.